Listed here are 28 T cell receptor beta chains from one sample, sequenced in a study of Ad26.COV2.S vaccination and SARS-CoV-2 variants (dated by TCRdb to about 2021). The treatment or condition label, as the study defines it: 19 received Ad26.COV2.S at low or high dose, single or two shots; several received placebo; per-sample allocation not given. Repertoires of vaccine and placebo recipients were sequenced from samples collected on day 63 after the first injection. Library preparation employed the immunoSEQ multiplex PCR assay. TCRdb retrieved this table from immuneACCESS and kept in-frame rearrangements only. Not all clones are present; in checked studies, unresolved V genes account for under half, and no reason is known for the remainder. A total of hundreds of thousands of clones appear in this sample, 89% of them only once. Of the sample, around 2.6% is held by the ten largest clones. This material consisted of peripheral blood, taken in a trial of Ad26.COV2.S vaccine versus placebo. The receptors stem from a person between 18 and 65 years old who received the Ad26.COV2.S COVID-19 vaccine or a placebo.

The CDR3 DNA sequence: TGCGCCAGCAGCCCCGGGCAGGGCGGCAATCAGCCCCAGCATTTT. This gives the protein CASSPGQGGNQPQHF. This chain joins TRBV5-1 and TRBJ1-5, with D possibly matching TRBD1 (5 bases). The CDR3 runs to 15 residues. Germline CDR1 reads SGHRS; CDR2 reads YFSETQ. Trimming stripped 4 bases from V and 2 bases from J, with 13 bases between.

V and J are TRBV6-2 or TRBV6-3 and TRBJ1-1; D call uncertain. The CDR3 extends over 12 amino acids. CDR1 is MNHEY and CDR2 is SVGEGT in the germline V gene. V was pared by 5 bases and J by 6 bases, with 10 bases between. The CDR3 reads CASSPRFPEAFF. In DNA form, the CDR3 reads TGTGCCAGCAGTCCAAGGTTCCCTGAAGCTTTCTTT.

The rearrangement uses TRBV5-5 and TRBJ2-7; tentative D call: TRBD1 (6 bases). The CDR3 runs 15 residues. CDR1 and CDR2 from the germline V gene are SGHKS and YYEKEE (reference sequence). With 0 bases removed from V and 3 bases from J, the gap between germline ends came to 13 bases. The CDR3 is CASSLAGGGGYEQYF. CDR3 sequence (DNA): TGTGCCAGCAGCTTGGCGGGTGGGGGCGGCTACGAGCAGTACTTC.

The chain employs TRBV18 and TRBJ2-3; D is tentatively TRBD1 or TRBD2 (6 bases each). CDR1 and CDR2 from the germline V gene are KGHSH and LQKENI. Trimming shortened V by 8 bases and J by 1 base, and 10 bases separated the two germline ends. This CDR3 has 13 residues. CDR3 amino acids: CASMGGGTDTQYF. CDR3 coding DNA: TGTGCCAGCATGGGGGGCGGCACAGATACGCAGTATTTT. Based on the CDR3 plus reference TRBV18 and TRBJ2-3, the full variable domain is NAGVMQNPRHLVRRRGQEARLRCSPMKGHSHVYWYRQLPEEGLKFMVYLQKENIIDESGMPKERFSAEFPKEGPSILRIQQVVRGDSAAYFCASMGGGTDTQYFGPGTRLTVL.

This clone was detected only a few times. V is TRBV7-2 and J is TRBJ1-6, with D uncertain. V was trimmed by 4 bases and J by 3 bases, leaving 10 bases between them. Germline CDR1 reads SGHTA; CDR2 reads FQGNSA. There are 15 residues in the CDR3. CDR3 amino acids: CASSSLASYNSPLHF. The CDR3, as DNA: TGTGCCAGCAGCTCCCTGGCCAGCTATAATTCACCCCTCCACTTT.

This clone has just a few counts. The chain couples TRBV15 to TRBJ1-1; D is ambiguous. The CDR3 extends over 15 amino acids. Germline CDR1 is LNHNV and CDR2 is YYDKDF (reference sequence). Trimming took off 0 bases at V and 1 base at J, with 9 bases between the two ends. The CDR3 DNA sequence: TGTGCCACCAGCAGAGATCCCCGCGCGAACACTGAAGCTTTCTTT. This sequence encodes CATSRDPRANTEAFF.

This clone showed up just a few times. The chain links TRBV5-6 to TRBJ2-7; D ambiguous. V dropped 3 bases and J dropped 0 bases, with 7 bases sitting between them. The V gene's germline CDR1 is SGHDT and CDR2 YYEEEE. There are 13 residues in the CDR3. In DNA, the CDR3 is TGTGCCAGCAGCTCTCCTAGCTCCTACGAGCAGTACTTC. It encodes CASSSPSSYEQYF.

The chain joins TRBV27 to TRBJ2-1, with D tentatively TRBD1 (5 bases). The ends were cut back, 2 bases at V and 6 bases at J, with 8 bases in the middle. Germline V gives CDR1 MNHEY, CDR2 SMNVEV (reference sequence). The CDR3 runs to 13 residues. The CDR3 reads CASSLRQFNEQFF. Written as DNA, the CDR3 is TGTGCCAGCAGTTTAAGACAGTTCAATGAGCAGTTCTTC.

Here the CDR3 reads CASAAQNYGYTF. The DNA for the CDR3 is TGCGCAAGCGCGGCACAGAACTATGGCTACACCTTC. This chain connects TRBV5-1 to TRBJ1-2; D ambiguous. The CDR3 consists of 12 residues. Germline V CDR1 and CDR2: SGHRS, YFSETQ.

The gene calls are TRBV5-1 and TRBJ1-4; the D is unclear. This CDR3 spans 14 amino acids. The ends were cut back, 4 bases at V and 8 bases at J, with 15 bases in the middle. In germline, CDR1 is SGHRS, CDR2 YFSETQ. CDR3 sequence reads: CASSRDTQSEKLFF. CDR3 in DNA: TGCGCCAGCAGCCGAGACACCCAATCCGAAAAACTGTTTTTT.

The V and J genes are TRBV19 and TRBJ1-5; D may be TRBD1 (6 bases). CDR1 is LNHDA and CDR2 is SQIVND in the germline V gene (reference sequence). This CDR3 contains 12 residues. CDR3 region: CVGGGIHQPQHF. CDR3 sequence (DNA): TGTGTCGGAGGGGGGATCCATCAGCCCCAGCATTTT.

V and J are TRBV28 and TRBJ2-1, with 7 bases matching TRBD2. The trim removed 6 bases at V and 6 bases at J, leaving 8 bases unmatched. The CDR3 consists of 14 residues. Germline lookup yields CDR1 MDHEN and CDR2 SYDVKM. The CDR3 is CASSQRDQGNEQFF. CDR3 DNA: TGTGCCAGCAGCCAGCGGGACCAGGGCAATGAGCAGTTCTTC.

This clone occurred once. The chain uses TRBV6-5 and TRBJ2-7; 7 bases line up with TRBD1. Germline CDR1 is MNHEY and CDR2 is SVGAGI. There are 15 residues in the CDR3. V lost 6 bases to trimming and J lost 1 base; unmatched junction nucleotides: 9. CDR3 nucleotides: TGTGCCAGCAGCAGCGACAGGGAAAGGTCCTACGAGCAGTACGTC. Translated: CASSSDRERSYEQYV.

Written as DNA, the CDR3 is TGTGCCAGCAGCCCGGGACTAGCGGGAGGGGCCGCGTGGTACAATGAGCAGTTCTTC. Amino acid sequence: CASSPGLAGGAAWYNEQFF. The gene calls are TRBV5-4 and TRBJ2-1; TRBD2 matches at 16 bases. Germline CDR1 and CDR2: SGHNT and YYREEE (reference sequence). This CDR3 has 19 residues. V lost 4 bases and J lost 4; bases outside the gene matches: 11.

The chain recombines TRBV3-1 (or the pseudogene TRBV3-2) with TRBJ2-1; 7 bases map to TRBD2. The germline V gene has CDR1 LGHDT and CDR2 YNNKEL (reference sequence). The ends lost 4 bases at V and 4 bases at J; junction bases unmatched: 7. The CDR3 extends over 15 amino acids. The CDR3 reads CASSRFGLDYNEQFF. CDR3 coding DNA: TGTGCCAGCAGCCGGTTTGGACTAGATTACAATGAGCAGTTCTTC.

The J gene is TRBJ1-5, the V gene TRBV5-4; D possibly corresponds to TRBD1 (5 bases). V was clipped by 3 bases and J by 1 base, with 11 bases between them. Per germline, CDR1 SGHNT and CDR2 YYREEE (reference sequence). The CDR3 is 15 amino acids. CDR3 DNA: TGTGCCAGCAGCTGGGGAGGGGCCAGCAATCAGCCCCAGCATTTT. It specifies CASSWGGASNQPQHF.

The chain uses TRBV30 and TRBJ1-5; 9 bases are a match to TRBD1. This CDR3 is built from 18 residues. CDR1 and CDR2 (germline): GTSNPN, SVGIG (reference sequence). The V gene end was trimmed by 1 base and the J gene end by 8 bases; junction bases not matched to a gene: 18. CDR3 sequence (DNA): TGTGCCTGGAGTGGGGTCACCGGGACAGGGTCTCGGGGTAAGCCCCAGCATTTT. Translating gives CAWSGVTGTGSRGKPQHF.

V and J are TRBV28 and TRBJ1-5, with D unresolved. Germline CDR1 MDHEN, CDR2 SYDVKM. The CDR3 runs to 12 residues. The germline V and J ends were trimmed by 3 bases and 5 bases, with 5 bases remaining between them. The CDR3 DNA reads TGTGCCAGCAGTTTGGTGGATCAGCCCCAGCATTTT. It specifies CASSLVDQPQHF.

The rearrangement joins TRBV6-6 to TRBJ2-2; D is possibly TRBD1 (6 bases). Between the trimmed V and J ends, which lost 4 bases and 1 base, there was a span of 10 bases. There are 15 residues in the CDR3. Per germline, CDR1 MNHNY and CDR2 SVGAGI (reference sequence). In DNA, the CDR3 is TGTGCCAGCAGTTCCCGGGACAAGAACACCGGGGAGCTGTTTTTT. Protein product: CASSSRDKNTGELFF.

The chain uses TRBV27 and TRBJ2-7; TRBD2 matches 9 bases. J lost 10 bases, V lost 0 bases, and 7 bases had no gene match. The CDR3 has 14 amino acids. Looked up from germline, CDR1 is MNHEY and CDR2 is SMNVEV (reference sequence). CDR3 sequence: CASSLSVASGAQYF. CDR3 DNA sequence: TGTGCCAGCAGTTTATCGGTGGCTAGCGGGGCCCAGTACTTC.

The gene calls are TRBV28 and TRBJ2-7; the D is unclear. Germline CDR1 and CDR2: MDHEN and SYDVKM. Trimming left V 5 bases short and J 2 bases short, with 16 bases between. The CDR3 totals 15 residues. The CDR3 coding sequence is TGTGCCAGCAGTGTATTAACGACAAGAACCTACGAGCAGTACTTC. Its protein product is CASSVLTTRTYEQYF.

The CDR3 bases are TGTGCCAGCAGCAAACAGGGTTTATCTAATGAAAAACTGTTTTTT. It translates to CASSKQGLSNEKLFF. The rearrangement joins TRBV5-6 to TRBJ1-4, with D perhaps TRBD1 (6 bases). The germline V and J ends were trimmed by 4 bases and 3 bases, with 13 bases remaining between them. CDR1 is SGHDT and CDR2 is YYEEEE in the germline V gene. This CDR3 contains 15 residues.

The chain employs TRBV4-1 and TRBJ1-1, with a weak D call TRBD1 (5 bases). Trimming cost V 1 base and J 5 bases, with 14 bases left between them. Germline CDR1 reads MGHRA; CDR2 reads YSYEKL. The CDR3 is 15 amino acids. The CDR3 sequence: CASSQGPWGGTEAFF. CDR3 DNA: TGCGCCAGCAGCCAAGGCCCTTGGGGGGGGACTGAAGCTTTCTTT.

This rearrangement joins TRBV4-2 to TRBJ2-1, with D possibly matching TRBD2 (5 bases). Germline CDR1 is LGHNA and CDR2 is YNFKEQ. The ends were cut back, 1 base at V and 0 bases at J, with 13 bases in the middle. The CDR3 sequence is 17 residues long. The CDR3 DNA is TGTGCCAGCAGCCAAGGTGCAGCGGCCATCTCCTACAATGAGCAGTTCTTC. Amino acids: CASSQGAAAISYNEQFF.

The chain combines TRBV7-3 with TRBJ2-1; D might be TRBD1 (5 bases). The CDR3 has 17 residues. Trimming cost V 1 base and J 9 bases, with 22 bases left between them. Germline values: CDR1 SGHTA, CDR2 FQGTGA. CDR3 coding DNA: TGTGCCAGCAGCTTAAACCCCCCCAGACAGCCGCTTGGTGAGCAGTTCTTC. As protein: CASSLNPPRQPLGEQFF.

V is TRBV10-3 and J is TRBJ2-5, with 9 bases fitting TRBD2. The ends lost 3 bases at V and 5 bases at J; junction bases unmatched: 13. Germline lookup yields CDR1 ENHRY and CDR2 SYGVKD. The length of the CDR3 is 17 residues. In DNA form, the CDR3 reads TGTGCCATCAGTGACTCCACAGGGCGGGGGGGCGTTGAGACCCAGTACTTC. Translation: CAISDSTGRGGVETQYF.

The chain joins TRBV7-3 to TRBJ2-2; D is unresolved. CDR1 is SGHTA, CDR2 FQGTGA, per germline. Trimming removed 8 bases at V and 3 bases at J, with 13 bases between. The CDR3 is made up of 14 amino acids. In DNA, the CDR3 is TGTGCCAGCGAACTCCGGCCCGACACCGGGGAGCTGTTTTTT. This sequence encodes CASELRPDTGELFF.

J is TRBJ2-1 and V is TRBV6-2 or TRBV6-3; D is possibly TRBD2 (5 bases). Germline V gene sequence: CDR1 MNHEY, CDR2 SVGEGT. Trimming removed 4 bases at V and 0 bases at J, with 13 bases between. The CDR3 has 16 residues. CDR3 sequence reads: CASSSLVGSSYNEQFF. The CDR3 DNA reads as TGTGCCAGCAGTTCCCTGGTTGGGAGCTCCTACAATGAGCAGTTCTTC.